This TCR beta chain was captured in a study of T cell changes during pregnancy in multiple sclerosis. The protocol was immunoSEQ multiplex PCR, while the TCRdb copy is restricted to in-frame clones and leaves out a portion. Of around 30,000 clones in the sample, 93% were seen once. V was pared by 5 bases and J by 2 bases, with 12 bases between. The CDR3 consists of 15 residues. CDR1 and CDR2 (germline): SGHTA, FQGTGA. The sample in question was CD4+ T cells from peripheral blood mononuclear cells, obtained after pregnancy. This sequence joins TRBV7-3 and TRBJ2-2; D possibly corresponds to TRBD2 (5 bases). This receptor was obtained from a female donor with multiple sclerosis, enrolled in a pregnancy study. CDR3 protein: CASSRSGTNTGELFF. The CDR3 coding sequence is TGTGCCAGCAGCCGCAGCGGTACCAACACCGGGGAGCTGTTTTTT.